Below, one T cell receptor (beta chain) is given with its context. What antigen it recognizes has not been identified. Base qualities are not at hand, and no much larger clone is one base apart. These data originate in a study of CD8+ T cells in alopecia areata (dated by TCRdb to 2016 to 2018). About the study as a whole: The treated patients took part in an open-label pilot trial in which moderate-to-severe alopecia areata was treated with oral tofacitinib at 5 to 10 mg twice daily. Tofacitinib was administered for 6 to 18 months, and 6 months of follow-up off drug were then conducted to assess delayed response and recurrence. For the treated patients, the SALT score, which quantifies what percentage of scalp surface area is affected, served as the measure of disease severity. To study T cell clonal expansion in alopecia areata, the researchers applied high-throughput TCRbeta sequencing to both the C3H/HeJ mouse model and human patients. Human TCRbeta sequencing covered scalp tissue and sorted CD4+ and CD8+ peripheral blood T cells from patchy and totalis/universalis alopecia areata patients and healthy controls. Biopsies were taken from tofacitinib-treated patients at baseline and at 4 and 24 weeks of treatment, and a later scalp biopsy was taken in several of the tofacitinib-treated patients. Scalp clonality was compared among normal scalp (n=4), patchy alopecia areata scalp (n=8), and alopecia totalis/universalis scalp (n=8). RNA was extracted with the PAXgene miRNA kit for fixed scalp, the miRNeasy kit for PBMCs, and the RNeasy kit for mouse skin. Amplification of TCRbeta CDR3 regions was done by immunoSEQ multiplex PCR using 35 Vbeta forward primers and 13 Jbeta reverse primers.

Library method: the immunoSEQ multiplex PCR assay. To provide template for TCR sequencing, every sample had RNA extracted and reverse transcribed into cDNA. First-strand cDNA was synthesized with SuperScript III using a 2:1 mix of oligo-dT and random hexamers. A synthetic immune receptor repertoire was used to gauge amplification bias, and whatever bias remained was removed computationally. Regarding the original processing steps: Raw reads were preprocessed to remove errors, and CDR3 was defined according to IMGT conventions as the region from the conserved cysteine to phenylalanine. To get clonality, Shannon entropy was normalized by log2 of the number of productive unique TCRs and the result was subtracted from 1. CD4 or CD8 identity of scalp clones was inferred by cross-referencing scalp TCRbeta sequences with sorted blood CD4 and CD8 repertoires. Here the immuneACCESS table is served through TCRdb, limited to in-frame sequences with V and J called. Missing clones are a known gap in these copies; in checked studies unresolved V genes cover under half, and the rest lacks a known reason. Clone size and the V and J calls come from that table; the DNA yielded D and trimming. The sample records around 100,000 clones, 44% of which are singletons. The ten biggest clones cover more than 15% of the sample.

What the time point label conveys for this sample: roughly 24 weeks on oral tofacitinib. The treatment or condition label on this specimen signifies: oral pan-JAK inhibitor, 5-10 mg twice daily. From alopecia areata patients, peripheral blood was collected along with lesional scalp punch biopsies. PBMCs were isolated by density centrifugation and stained for CD3, CD4 and CD8, and CD4+ and CD8+ T cells were sorted on a FACSAria. Beyond this particular receptor, the publication reports: Scalp clonality and the number of expanded CD8+ clones among the top 100 scalp clones were significantly decreased by tofacitinib. Resident alphabeta T cells in normal human skin are also sequenced, complicating scalp TCR repertoire analysis, unlike mouse skin dominated by gammadelta T cells. Compared with mice, TCR sequences shared between patients were less clear, possibly partly because of HLA diversity across the patient population. Many expanded lesional clones persisted in scalp and blood during tofacitinib treatment, which may partly explain relapse after stopping treatment. Because the treated cohort was small and had only one nonresponder, larger studies are needed to examine links between baseline CD8+ expansion and response. Compared with normal scalp, lesional scalp had higher clonality and more expanded CD8+ clones, particularly in alopecia totalis/universalis, a pattern that suggests antigenic drive.

CDR1 and CDR2 are read off the germline V gene as ENHRY and SYGVKD. The V and J ends are trimmed by 4 bases and 2 bases, leaving 8 bases between them. The CDR3 numbers 13 residues from cysteine through phenylalanine. CDR3 DNA is the only sequence kept; it has 39 bases, read in frame from the first base. This sequence originates from a human donor with alopecia areata. The V gene is TRBV10-3 and the J gene is TRBJ1-2; a tentative D match to TRBD1 spans 5 bases. Sequences were derived from CD8+ T cells sorted from blood, sampled at week 24, from a patient treated with tofacitinib. Here is the DNA: TGTGCCATCAGTGGACCAGGGAACTATGGCTACACCTTC. Its coded protein is CAISGPGNYGYTF.